This T cell receptor (beta chain) is from a study of control samples from healthy donors and cancer patients. The table came from immunoSEQ multiplex PCR; TCRdb's copy has only in-frame clones and leaves some out. The sample yields 75,000 to 100,000 clones, about 90% seen once. Germline V gene sequence: CDR1 SSHAT, CDR2 FNYEAQ (reference sequence). The CDR3 spans 16 residues. Deletions cut 5 bases from V and 1 base from J, with 14 bases between. V is TRBV7-7 and J is TRBJ2-2; D might be TRBD1 or TRBD2, each matching 5 bases. Specimen: blood. This TCR came from a man aged 25 to 40 in good health. The DNA of the CDR3 is TGTGCCAGCAGCCCAGTCGGGGCCGAGAACACCGGGGAGCTGTTTTTT. This gives the protein CASSPVGAENTGELFF.